This T cell receptor (beta chain) comes out of a study of cytomegalovirus exposure and HLA in healthy donors (TCRdb year 2017). About the investigation overall: An earlier analysis of several hundred of the donors reported 276 Gb of sequence data and some 100 million unique TCR beta sequences from 190 million or so T cells. An early release that covered about 600 HLA-typed donors contained about 300 gigabases of sequencing data and around 80 million unique TCR sequences. Of the 350 to 400 genotyped donors, 65% to 90% fell in the genetic ancestry cluster associated with self-reported Caucasian donors. The aim of the study was to test whether cataloging public T cell receptors could identify signatures of past pathogen exposure. The study profiled the T cell repertoires of hundreds of subjects by immunosequencing and related them to cytomegalovirus serostatus. Besides the first cohort of roughly 700 subjects, a separate validation cohort made up of over a hundred different subjects was used. High-throughput TCR immunosequencing, statistical association of individual TCRs with disease status, and machine learning were combined to predict cytomegalovirus infection status. A later analysis re-analyzed previously published TCR beta repertoires from 500 to 700 donors and added high-resolution HLA genotyping to study TCR occurrence patterns. Rather than using new phenotypic data, the later analysis identified candidate immune exposures from TCR beta sequences and from how often those sequences occurred across donors. To decide whether each TCR beta V gene segment behaved as functional or pseudogenic, an earlier analysis of some 540 of the donors relied on high-throughput TCR beta sequencing. Donor age, sex, ethnicity and CMV serostatus were collected together with the repertoire data. Genome-wide SNP genotypes for about 65% of the roughly 670 donors were used in a later genetic analysis, which treated that subset as a discovery cohort. Every discovery cohort repertoire had been produced on one sequencing platform. HLA typing included class I and class II loci at four-digit resolution. Typing coverage differed by locus: A, B, C, DRB1 and DQB1 were typed in roughly 629-630 donors, DQA1 in around 500, DPA1 in 600 to 610, and DPB1 in 472. About 5 DR-DQ haplotypes were handled as single units for association and clustering, since linkage in the cohort was strong. On average, roughly 240,000 unique TCR beta nucleotide sequences were sequenced per donor among 398 genotyped donors of the cohort, with roughly 19% of those sequences being non-productive.

Library method: the immunoSEQ multiplex PCR assay. For the multiplex PCR, a mixture combining 60 forward primers for TCR Vbeta segments and 13 reverse primers for TCR Jbeta segments was used. The CDR3 region of rearranged TCR beta genes was amplified from genomic DNA by a multiplex PCR assay. The Illumina HiSeq System was used to sequence the amplified TCR beta libraries as 87-base-pair reads. Regarding the original processing steps: A later analysis tallied approximately 87 million unique TCR beta chains across the 700 or so repertoires, and approximately 9.9 million of those chains were shared by two or more donors. A nearest-neighbor algorithm error-corrected the raw reads and collapsed the reads into unique sequences, merging closely related sequences to remove PCR and sequencing errors. CDR3 sequences were aligned to IMGT reference sequences to assign V, D and J gene segments. Each retained sequence needed at least a six-nucleotide match to both a V gene segment and a J gene segment. Rearrangements were classified as productive when the CDR3 lacked stop codons and remained in frame with V and J, and all other rearrangements were classified as non-productive. CDR3 was defined by IMGT convention, running from the second conserved V-encoded cysteine to the conserved J-encoded phenylalanine. Sequences without an unambiguous match to a single V gene segment were excluded from the earlier analysis of over 500 of the donors. An earlier analysis of some 500 of the donors classified V segments as functional when productive rearrangements were above 56.7% and as segregating when the standard deviation between donors was above 5%. A statistical classification framework was built for diagnosing cytomegalovirus status from the catalog of TCR beta chain sequences. V and J gene assignment, in a later analysis, came from comparing TCR nucleotide sequences with IMGT/GENE-DB human TR gene sequences. Using the TCRdist pipeline, a later analysis assigned CDR3 sequences along with most-parsimonious VDJ recombination scenarios. In a later analysis, each TCR beta chain was defined by its CDR3 amino acid sequence together with its V-gene family, and reads without a unique V-gene family were excluded. A later analysis removed 450 to 600 highly shared, low-generation-probability nucleotide sequences to deal with suspected cross-contamination and a sequencing artifact. A later analysis calculated a clonal expansion index for each public chain from normalized within-repertoire ranks of inferred template counts. In a later analysis, generation probabilities were computed using a VDJ recombination model fitted to out-of-frame rearrangements, and the results were checked against IGoR. A later analysis scored TCR-TCR, TCR-HLA and TCR-CMV co-occurrence with hypergeometric tests, applying a repertoire-size bias correction to TCR pairs. False discovery rates were estimated in a later analysis by permuting HLA or CMV assignments 20 times. In a later analysis, co-occurring TCRs were grouped using DBSCAN, with TCRdist sequence similarity added in when clustering inside HLA-allele-positive subsets. Repertoires with fewer than 30,000 or more than 120,000 public chains were left out of co-occurrence clustering, as were five repertoires with anomalous nucleotide sharing. Entries here come from immuneACCESS through TCRdb and include only in-frame sequences with V and J called. Some clones fail to appear in such tables; in the studies checked, an unresolved V gene covers under half of the shortfall, and the cause of the remainder is unknown. From that table come the V and J calls and clone size; the DNA was used to work out D and trimming. The sample contains roughly 77,000 clones, around 84% of them found a single time. The ten largest make up 4% to 4.5% of the sample.

The cohort was made up of hundreds of healthy bone marrow donors. All cohort members were sampled while nominally healthy, although unrecorded immune exposures were likely present. The donor was CMV seronegative and was included in the group of a few hundred seronegative cohort members. Each donor provided a peripheral blood sample, and peripheral blood mononuclear cells were used for TCR beta sequencing. The Qiagen DNeasy Blood Extraction Kit was used to extract genomic DNA from the blood cell samples. Details on this clone: The antigen it recognizes is unknown. No clone much larger than this one lies a single base away; base qualities are absent.

The CDR1 and CDR2 encoded by the germline V gene (reference sequence) are MNHNY and SVGAGI. The CDR3 goes from the cysteine to the phenylalanine over 11 residues. The read is trimmed to its CDR3 DNA, 33 bases read in frame from base 1. Between the V and J ends, shortened by 4 bases and 4 bases respectively, the junction contains 4 bases. The investigation overall reported the following: In a later analysis, about 16,000 TCR beta sequences were associated with specific HLA alleles at a false discovery rate of 0.05. In vitro tests confirmed that a few of the cytomegalovirus-associated TCR beta chains recognize cytomegalovirus antigens. Because HLA typing was missing for some donors at each locus, association tests included only the typed subset. In a later analysis, HLA-associated TCR beta chains showed more clonal expansion and lower generation probabilities than non-associated chains that were equally common. Broadly in line with IMGT annotations, most TCR beta V segments showed up in productive rearrangements about 87% or about 30% of the time in an earlier analysis of 587 of the donors. A further reported finding was that TCR beta sequences accurately predicted the HLA-A and HLA-B alleles for most subjects in the first cohort. According to a later analysis, TCR association rates differed among HLA loci, with DRB1 alleles showing the most associated TCRs and HLA-C alleles showing the fewest. Across donors, most TCR sequences were observed very rarely, whereas some public TCRs were present in many individuals. Sequencing depth was assumed to be roughly uniform across donors in the presence/absence analyses, though that assumption may not hold. A later genetic analysis associated a missense DCLRE1C variant with V-gene and J-gene trimming of TCR beta chains, and an independent cohort replicated the association. The cohort was sequenced for TCR beta chains only, and without alpha or paired-chain data the features that could be detected were limited. Linkage disequilibrium might explain the correlated functional status among segregating V segments, but an unknown experimental factor could not be excluded. Because counts were too low, roughly 16 rarely observed V segments, including chromosome 9 orphons, were excluded from the earlier analysis of several hundred of the donors. A group of highly shared sequence variants was considered likely to be a technical artifact of the sequencing pipeline. The classifier was reported to diagnose cytomegalovirus status with high specificity and sensitivity in both the original and validation cohorts. In a later analysis, most CMV-associated TCR beta chains were found to appear HLA-restricted, with HLA associations seemingly driven largely by CMV exposure. The 87-base-pair reads could not distinguish some IMGT-functional V segments, including TRBV6-2 and TRBV6-3, so those segments were excluded. In a later analysis, several top co-occurrence clusters were reported to appear linked to parvovirus B19, influenza, CMV and Epstein-Barr virus. Strong co-occurrence of HLA alleles, especially DR and DQ, made assigning TCR associations to individual alleles difficult. For the cohort, immune exposure information was limited to CMV serostatus. The authors suggested that the approach could potentially be generalized to other disease states and immunological phenotypes. A later genetic analysis reported fewer N-insertions in productive TCRs among donors in an Asian-associated ancestry cluster than the 666-donor mean. The study listed approximately 150 TCR beta chains as associated with cytomegalovirus.

The V gene is TRBV6-6 and the J gene is TRBJ2-5, with the D gene not clear enough to name. The sequence was collected from a man between 40 and 49 years old in good health and CMV-seronegative. The sequenced sample was PBMCs. The DNA is TGTGCCAGCAGTTCCGGAGAGACCCAGTACTTC. Translation gives CASSSGETQYF.